This is a list of T cell receptor beta chains from one sample in a study of T cell responses to AZD1222 COVID-19 vaccine. Generated by immunoSEQ multiplex PCR, the TCRdb table keeps only in-frame clones and is missing some. The data hold about 130,000 clones, with around 90% observed a single time. The starting material was peripheral blood, obtained on day 0 of AZD1222 vaccination. These receptors all come from an adult in good health. CDR3s include the opening cysteine and the closing phenylalanine or tryptophan. The order of the fields is CDR3 protein, CDR3 DNA, clone size, D gene, J gene, V gene. The D gene is left open where the match is weak. Clone size appears in some rows only: once, few, many, or a class for an expanded clone.

CDR3aa: CASSDNRAASGNTIYF; CDR3nt: TGTGCCAGCAGTGACAATCGGGCAGCCTCTGGAAACACCATATATTTT; abundance: once; d_gene: -; j_gene: TRBJ1-3; v_gene: TRBV6-1
CDR3aa: CASSLAGSSYEQYF; CDR3nt: TGCGCCAGCAGCTTGGCCGGGAGCTCCTACGAGCAGTACTTC; abundance: -; d_gene: -; j_gene: TRBJ2-7; v_gene: TRBV5-1
CDR3aa: CSVEGAQGNSYEQYF; CDR3nt: TGCAGCGTTGAGGGGGCGCAGGGGAATTCCTACGAGCAGTACTTC; abundance: -; d_gene: -; j_gene: TRBJ2-7; v_gene: TRBV29-1
CDR3aa: CASSVSNTEAFF; CDR3nt: TGCGCCAGCAGCGTCAGCAACACTGAAGCTTTCTTT; abundance: once; d_gene: -; j_gene: TRBJ1-1; v_gene: TRBV5-1
CDR3aa: CSVERREYNEQFF; CDR3nt: TGCAGCGTTGAAAGGCGGGAGTACAATGAGCAGTTCTTC; abundance: -; d_gene: TRBD2; j_gene: TRBJ2-1; v_gene: TRBV29-1
CDR3aa: CASSLGAGRQFF; CDR3nt: TGTGCCAGCAGCCTAGGGGCGGGAAGGCAGTTCTTC; abundance: -; d_gene: -; j_gene: TRBJ2-1; v_gene: TRBV5-6
CDR3aa: CASSVGASNQPQHF; CDR3nt: TGTGCCAGCAGCGTTGGCGCTAGCAATCAGCCCCAGCATTTT; abundance: -; d_gene: -; j_gene: TRBJ1-5; v_gene: TRBV9
CDR3aa: CARSPGLAGWGEQFF; CDR3nt: TGTGCCAGAAGCCCGGGACTAGCAGGTTGGGGTGAGCAGTTCTTC; abundance: -; d_gene: TRBD2; j_gene: TRBJ2-1; v_gene: TRBV5-3
CDR3aa: CAISPDRVGSPLHF; CDR3nt: TGTGCCATCAGTCCGGACCGGGTAGGGTCACCCCTCCACTTT; abundance: -; d_gene: -; j_gene: TRBJ1-6; v_gene: TRBV10-3
CDR3aa: CASSLMAPGLSYNEQFF; CDR3nt: TGTGCCAGCAGCTTAATGGCCCCGGGCCTATCCTACAATGAGCAGTTCTTC; abundance: -; d_gene: -; j_gene: TRBJ2-1; v_gene: TRBV7-2
CDR3aa: CASSKGLVLSGELFF; CDR3nt: TGTGCCAGCAGCAAGGGACTAGTTTTATCCGGGGAGCTGTTTTTT; abundance: -; d_gene: TRBD2; j_gene: TRBJ2-2; v_gene: TRBV7-6
CDR3aa: CASRTDRPMNTEAFF; CDR3nt: TGTGCCAGCAGGACGGACAGGCCGATGAACACTGAAGCTTTCTTT; abundance: -; d_gene: TRBD1; j_gene: TRBJ1-1; v_gene: TRBV2
CDR3aa: CASSPESSYNSPLHF; CDR3nt: TGTGCCAGCAGCCCTGAAAGCTCCTATAATTCACCCCTCCACTTT; abundance: -; d_gene: -; j_gene: TRBJ1-6; v_gene: TRBV5-5
CDR3aa: CASSLDVTSTDTQYF; CDR3nt: TGCGCCAGCAGCTTGGATGTTACTAGCACAGATACGCAGTATTTT; abundance: -; d_gene: -; j_gene: TRBJ2-3; v_gene: TRBV5-1
CDR3aa: CASSRNVGGITGELFF; CDR3nt: TGTGCCAGCAGCCGGAACGTAGGGGGCATAACCGGGGAGCTGTTTTTT; abundance: many; d_gene: TRBD1; j_gene: TRBJ2-2; v_gene: TRBV7-3
CDR3aa: CASSYSSSGSETQYF; CDR3nt: TGTGCCAGCAGTTACTCTTCTAGCGGGAGTGAGACCCAGTACTTC; abundance: -; d_gene: TRBD2; j_gene: TRBJ2-5; v_gene: TRBV6-2/TRBV6-3
CDR3aa: CASSGGGQFILGPQHF; CDR3nt: TGTGCCAGCAGTGGCGGTGGGCAATTCATACTCGGGCCCCAGCATTTT; abundance: -; d_gene: -; j_gene: TRBJ1-5; v_gene: TRBV2
CDR3aa: CSVDGVVGGAGVSNQPQHF; CDR3nt: TGCAGCGTTGATGGGGTAGTGGGGGGCGCAGGTGTTAGCAATCAGCCCCAGCATTTT; abundance: -; d_gene: -; j_gene: TRBJ1-5; v_gene: TRBV29-1
CDR3aa: CASSQDRGQGNGNQPQHF; CDR3nt: TGCGCCAGCAGCCAAGATAGGGGGCAGGGGAACGGCAATCAGCCCCAGCATTTT; abundance: -; d_gene: TRBD1; j_gene: TRBJ1-5; v_gene: TRBV4-3
CDR3aa: CATSRDGLAGYYNEQFF; CDR3nt: TGTGCCACCAGCAGAGATGGGCTAGCGGGTTACTACAATGAGCAGTTCTTC; abundance: -; d_gene: TRBD2; j_gene: TRBJ2-1; v_gene: TRBV15
CDR3aa: CASSSDRDNYGYTF; CDR3nt: TGTGCCAGCAGCTCGGACAGGGACAACTATGGCTACACCTTC; abundance: -; d_gene: TRBD1; j_gene: TRBJ1-2; v_gene: TRBV7-2
CDR3aa: CASSTGGAGNTIYF; CDR3nt: TGTGCCAGCAGCACGGGGGGAGCTGGAAACACCATATATTTT; abundance: few; d_gene: -; j_gene: TRBJ1-3; v_gene: TRBV5-6
CDR3aa: CASSRLGNEQFF; CDR3nt: TGTGCCAGTAGTAGACTGGGCAATGAGCAGTTCTTC; abundance: -; d_gene: -; j_gene: TRBJ2-1; v_gene: TRBV19
CDR3aa: CASRLTSNTGELFF; CDR3nt: TGTGCCAGCAGACTGACTAGCAACACCGGGGAGCTGTTTTTT; abundance: -; d_gene: TRBD2; j_gene: TRBJ2-2; v_gene: TRBV4-2
CDR3aa: CSGGHQGPAEAFF; CDR3nt: TGCAGCGGTGGGCATCAGGGACCGGCTGAAGCTTTCTTT; abundance: -; d_gene: -; j_gene: TRBJ1-1; v_gene: TRBV29-1
CDR3aa: CASSLLLPEQYF; CDR3nt: TGTGCCAGCAGCCTGCTTTTACCCGAGCAGTACTTC; abundance: -; d_gene: -; j_gene: TRBJ2-7; v_gene: TRBV7-9
CDR3aa: CASSQEARGGYGYTF; CDR3nt: TGCGCCAGCAGCCAAGAGGCCAGGGGAGGATATGGCTACACCTTC; abundance: -; d_gene: -; j_gene: TRBJ1-2; v_gene: TRBV4-3
CDR3aa: CASSRQAHGYTF; CDR3nt: TGTGCCAGCAGCCGACAGGCTCATGGCTACACCTTC; abundance: once; d_gene: -; j_gene: TRBJ1-2; v_gene: TRBV7-9
CDR3aa: CSVGRLNQPQHF; CDR3nt: TGCAGCGTTGGGCGCCTCAATCAGCCCCAGCATTTT; abundance: -; d_gene: -; j_gene: TRBJ1-5; v_gene: TRBV29-1
CDR3aa: CASSRGLYQETQYF; CDR3nt: TGTGCCAGCAGCAGGGGACTGTACCAAGAGACCCAGTACTTC; abundance: -; d_gene: -; j_gene: TRBJ2-5; v_gene: TRBV3-1/TRBV3-2